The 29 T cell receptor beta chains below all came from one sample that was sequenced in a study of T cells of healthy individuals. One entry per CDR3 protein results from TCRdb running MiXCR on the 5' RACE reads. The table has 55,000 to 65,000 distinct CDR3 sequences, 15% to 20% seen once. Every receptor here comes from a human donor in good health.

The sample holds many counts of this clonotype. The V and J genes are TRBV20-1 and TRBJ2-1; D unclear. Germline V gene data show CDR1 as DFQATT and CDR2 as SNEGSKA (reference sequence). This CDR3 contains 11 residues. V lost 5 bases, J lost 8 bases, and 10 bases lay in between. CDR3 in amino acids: CSAATADEQFF. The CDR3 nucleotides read TGCAGTGCTGCTACCGCCGATGAGCAGTTCTTC.

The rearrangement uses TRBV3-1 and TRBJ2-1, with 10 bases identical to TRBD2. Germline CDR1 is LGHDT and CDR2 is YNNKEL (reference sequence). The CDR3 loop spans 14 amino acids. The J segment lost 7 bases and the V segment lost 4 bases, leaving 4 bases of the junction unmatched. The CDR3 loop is CASSLSAGGNEQFF. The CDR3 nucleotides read TGTGCCAGCAGCCTTTCAGCGGGAGGGAATGAGCAGTTCTTC.

The CDR3 loop reads CASSPWTSGQETQYF. CDR3 nucleotides: TGTGCCAGCAGCCCCTGGACTAGCGGACAAGAGACCCAGTACTTC. The chain employs TRBV2 and TRBJ2-5; 10 bases agree with TRBD2. CDR1 is SNHLY and CDR2 is FYNNEI in the germline V gene. V lost 6 bases and J lost 2; bases outside the gene matches: 6. There are 15 residues in the CDR3.

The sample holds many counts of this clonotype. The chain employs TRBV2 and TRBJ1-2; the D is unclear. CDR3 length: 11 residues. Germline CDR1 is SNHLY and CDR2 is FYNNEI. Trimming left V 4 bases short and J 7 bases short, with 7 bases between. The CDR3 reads CASSAKGGYTF. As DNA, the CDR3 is TGTGCCAGCAGTGCCAAGGGTGGCTACACCTTC.

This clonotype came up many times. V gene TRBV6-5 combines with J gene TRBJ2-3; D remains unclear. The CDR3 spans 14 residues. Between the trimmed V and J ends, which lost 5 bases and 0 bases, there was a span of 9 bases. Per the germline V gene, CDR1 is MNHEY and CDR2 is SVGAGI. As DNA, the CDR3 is TGTGCCAGCAGTAGGGTCCTAAGCACAGATACGCAGTATTTT. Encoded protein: CASSRVLSTDTQYF.

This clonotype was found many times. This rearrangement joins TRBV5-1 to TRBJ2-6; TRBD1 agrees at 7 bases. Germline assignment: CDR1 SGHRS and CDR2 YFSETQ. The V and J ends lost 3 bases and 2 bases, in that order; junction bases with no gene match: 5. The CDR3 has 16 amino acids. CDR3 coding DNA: TGCGCCAGCAGCTCTCAGGGGGTAGCTGGGGCCAACGTCCTGACTTTC. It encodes CASSSQGVAGANVLTF. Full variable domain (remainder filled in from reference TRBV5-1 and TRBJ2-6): KAGVTQTPRYLIKTRGQQVTLSCSPISGHRSVSWYQQTPGQGLQFLFEYFSETQRNKGNFPGRFSGRQFSNSRSEMNVSTLELGDSALYLCASSSQGVAGANVLTFGAGSRLTVL.

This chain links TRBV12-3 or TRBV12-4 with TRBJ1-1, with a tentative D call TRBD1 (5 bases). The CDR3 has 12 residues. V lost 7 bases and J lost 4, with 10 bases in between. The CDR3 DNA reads TGTGCCAGCACCCTCGGGGGCACTGAAGCTTTCTTT. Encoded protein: CASTLGGTEAFF.

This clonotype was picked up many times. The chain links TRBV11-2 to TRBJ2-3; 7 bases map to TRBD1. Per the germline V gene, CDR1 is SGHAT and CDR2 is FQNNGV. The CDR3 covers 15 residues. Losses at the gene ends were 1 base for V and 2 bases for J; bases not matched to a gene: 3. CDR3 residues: CASSLGQGVTDTQYF. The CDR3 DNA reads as TGTGCCAGCAGCTTAGGACAGGGAGTCACAGATACGCAGTATTTT.

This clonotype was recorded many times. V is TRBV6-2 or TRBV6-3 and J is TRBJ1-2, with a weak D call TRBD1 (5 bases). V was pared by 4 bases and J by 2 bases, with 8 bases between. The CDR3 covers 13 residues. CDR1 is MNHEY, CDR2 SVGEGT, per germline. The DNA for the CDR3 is TGTGCCAGCAGTTTGGACACGAACTATGGCTACACCTTC. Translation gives CASSLDTNYGYTF.

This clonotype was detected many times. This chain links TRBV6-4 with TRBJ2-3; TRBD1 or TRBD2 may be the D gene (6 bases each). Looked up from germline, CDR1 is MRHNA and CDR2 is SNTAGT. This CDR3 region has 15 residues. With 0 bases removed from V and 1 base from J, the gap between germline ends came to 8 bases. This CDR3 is CASSDSGGGTDTQYF. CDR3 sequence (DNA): TGTGCCAGCAGTGACTCGGGGGGCGGCACAGATACGCAGTATTTT.

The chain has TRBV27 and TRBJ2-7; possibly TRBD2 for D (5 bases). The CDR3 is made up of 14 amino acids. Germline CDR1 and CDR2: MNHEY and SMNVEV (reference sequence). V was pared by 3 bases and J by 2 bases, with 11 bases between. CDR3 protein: CASSLRVGAYEQYF. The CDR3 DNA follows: TGTGCCAGCAGTTTGCGGGTTGGAGCCTACGAGCAGTACTTC.

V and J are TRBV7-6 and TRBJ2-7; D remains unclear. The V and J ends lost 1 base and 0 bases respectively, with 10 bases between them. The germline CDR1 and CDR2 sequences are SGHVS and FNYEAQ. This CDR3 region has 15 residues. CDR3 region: CASSLDSSSSYEQYF. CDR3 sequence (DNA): TGTGCCAGCAGCTTAGACAGTTCCAGCTCCTACGAGCAGTACTTC.

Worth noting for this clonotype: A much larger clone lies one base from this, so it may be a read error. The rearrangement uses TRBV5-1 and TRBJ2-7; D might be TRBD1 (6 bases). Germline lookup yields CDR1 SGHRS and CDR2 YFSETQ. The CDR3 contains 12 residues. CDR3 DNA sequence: TGCGCCAGCAGCGGGGGCCTCTACGAGCAGCACTTC. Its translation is CASSGGLYEQHF.

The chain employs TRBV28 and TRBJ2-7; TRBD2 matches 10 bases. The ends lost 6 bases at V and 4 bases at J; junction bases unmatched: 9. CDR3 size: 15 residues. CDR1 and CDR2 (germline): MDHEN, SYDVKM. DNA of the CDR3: TGTGCCAGCAGGAGTGGACTAGCGGTCCGGTACGAGCAGTACTTC. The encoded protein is CASRSGLAVRYEQYF.

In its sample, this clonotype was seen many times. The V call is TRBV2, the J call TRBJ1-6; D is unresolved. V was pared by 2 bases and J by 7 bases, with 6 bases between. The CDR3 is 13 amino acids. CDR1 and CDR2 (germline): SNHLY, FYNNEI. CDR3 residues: CASSEMWNSPLHF. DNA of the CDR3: TGTGCCAGCAGTGAAATGTGGAATTCACCCCTCCACTTT. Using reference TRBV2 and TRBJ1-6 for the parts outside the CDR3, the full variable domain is EPEVTQTPSHQVTQMGQEVILRCVPISNHLYFYWYRQILGQKVEFLVSFYNNEISEKSEIFDDQFSVERPDGSNFTLKIRSTKLEDSAMYFCASSEMWNSPLHFGNGTRLTVT.

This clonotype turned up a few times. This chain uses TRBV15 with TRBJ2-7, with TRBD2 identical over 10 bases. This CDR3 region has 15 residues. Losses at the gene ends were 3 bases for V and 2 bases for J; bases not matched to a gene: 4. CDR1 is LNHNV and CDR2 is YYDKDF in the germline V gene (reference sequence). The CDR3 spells CATSSEAGGPYEQYF. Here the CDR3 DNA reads TGTGCCACCAGCAGTGAAGCGGGGGGGCCCTACGAGCAGTACTTC.

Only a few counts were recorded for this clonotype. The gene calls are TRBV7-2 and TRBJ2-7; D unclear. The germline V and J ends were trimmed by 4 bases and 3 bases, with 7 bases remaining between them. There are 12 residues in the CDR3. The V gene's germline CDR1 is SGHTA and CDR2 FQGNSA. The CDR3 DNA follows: TGTGCCAGCAGCTACGCCGGCTACGAGCAGTACTTC. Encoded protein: CASSYAGYEQYF.

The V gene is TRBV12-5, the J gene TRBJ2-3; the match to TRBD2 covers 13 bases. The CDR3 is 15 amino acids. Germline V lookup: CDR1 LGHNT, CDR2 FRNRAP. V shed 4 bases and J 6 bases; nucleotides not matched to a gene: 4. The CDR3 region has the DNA TGTGCTAGTGGTTCGGGACTAGCGGGACGGGATACGCAGTATTTT. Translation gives CASGSGLAGRDTQYF.

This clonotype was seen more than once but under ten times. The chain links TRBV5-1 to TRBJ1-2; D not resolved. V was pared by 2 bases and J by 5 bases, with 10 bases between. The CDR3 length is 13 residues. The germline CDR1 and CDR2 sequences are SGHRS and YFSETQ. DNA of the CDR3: TGCGCCAGCAGCTTAAACTTAGCTTATGGCTACACCTTC. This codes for CASSLNLAYGYTF.

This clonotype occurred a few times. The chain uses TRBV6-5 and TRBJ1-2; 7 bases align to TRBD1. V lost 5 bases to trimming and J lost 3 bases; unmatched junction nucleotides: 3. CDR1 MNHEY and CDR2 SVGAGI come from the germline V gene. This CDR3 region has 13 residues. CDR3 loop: CASSLQGDYGYTF. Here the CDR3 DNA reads TGTGCCAGCAGTCTGCAGGGGGACTATGGCTACACCTTC.

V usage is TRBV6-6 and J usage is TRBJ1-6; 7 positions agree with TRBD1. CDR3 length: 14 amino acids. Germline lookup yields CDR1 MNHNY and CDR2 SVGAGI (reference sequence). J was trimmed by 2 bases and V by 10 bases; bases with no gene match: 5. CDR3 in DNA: TGTGCCACCGTCGGGACAGCCTATAATTCACCCCTCCACTTT. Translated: CATVGTAYNSPLHF.

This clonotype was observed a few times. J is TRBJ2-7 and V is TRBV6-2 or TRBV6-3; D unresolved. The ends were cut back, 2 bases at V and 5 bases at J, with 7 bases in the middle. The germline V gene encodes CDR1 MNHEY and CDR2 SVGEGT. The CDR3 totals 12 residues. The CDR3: CASSYLNHEQYF. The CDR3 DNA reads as TGTGCCAGCAGTTACCTGAACCACGAGCAGTACTTC.

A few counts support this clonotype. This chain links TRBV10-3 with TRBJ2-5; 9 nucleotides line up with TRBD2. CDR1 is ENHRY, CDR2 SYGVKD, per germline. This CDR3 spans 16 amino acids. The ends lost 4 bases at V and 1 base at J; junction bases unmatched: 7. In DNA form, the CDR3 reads TGTGCCATCAGTGGGCCTACAGCGGGGGGCCAAGAGACCCAGTACTTC. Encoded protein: CAISGPTAGGQETQYF.

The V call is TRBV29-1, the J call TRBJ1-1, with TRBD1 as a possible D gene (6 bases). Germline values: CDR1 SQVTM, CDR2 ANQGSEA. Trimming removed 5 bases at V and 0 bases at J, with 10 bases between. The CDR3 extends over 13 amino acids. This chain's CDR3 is CSVTGQMNTEAFF. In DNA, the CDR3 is TGCAGCGTTACCGGACAGATGAACACTGAAGCTTTCTTT.

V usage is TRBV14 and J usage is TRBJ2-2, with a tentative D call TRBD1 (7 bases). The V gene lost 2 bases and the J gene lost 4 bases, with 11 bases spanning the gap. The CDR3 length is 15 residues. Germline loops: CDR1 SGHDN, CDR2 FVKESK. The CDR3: CASSQSRGVTGELFF. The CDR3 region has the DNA TGTGCCAGCAGCCAATCCAGGGGGGTCACCGGGGAGCTGTTTTTT.

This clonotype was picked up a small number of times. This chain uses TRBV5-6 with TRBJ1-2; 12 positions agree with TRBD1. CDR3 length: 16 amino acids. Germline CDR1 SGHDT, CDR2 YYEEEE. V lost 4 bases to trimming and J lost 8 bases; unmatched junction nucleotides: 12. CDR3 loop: CASSEGTGGSSVGYTF. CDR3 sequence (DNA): TGTGCCAGCAGCGAGGGGACAGGGGGCTCATCGGTGGGCTACACCTTC.

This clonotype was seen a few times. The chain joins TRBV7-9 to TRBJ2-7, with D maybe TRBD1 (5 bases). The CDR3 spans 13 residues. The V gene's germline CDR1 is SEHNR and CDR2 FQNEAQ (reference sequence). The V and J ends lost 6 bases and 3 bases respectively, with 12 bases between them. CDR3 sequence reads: CASRDTNHYEQYF. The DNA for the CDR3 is TGTGCCAGCAGGGACACCAACCACTACGAGCAGTACTTC.

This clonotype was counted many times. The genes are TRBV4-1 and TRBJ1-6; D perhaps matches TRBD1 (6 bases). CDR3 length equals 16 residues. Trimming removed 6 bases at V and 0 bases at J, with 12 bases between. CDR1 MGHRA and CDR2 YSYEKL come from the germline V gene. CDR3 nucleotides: TGCGCCAGCAGTGAAGGGGGGAGCTCCTATAATTCACCCCTCCACTTT. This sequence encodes CASSEGGSSYNSPLHF.

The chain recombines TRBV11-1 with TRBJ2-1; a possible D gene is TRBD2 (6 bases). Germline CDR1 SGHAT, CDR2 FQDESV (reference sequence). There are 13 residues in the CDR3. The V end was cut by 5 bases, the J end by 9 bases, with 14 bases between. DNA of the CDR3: TGTGCCAGCAGCCTACCGGGGGTGATTGAGCAGTTCTTC. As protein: CASSLPGVIEQFF.